This T cell receptor beta chain was documented in a study of cytomegalovirus exposure and HLA in healthy donors (dated by TCRdb to 2016 to 2017). General notes on the study: An earlier analysis of some 600 of the donors reported approximately 300 Gb of sequence data and 117 million unique TCR beta sequences obtained from around 170 million T cells. An early release covering around 630 HLA-typed donors comprised 250 to 350 gigabases of sequencing data and around 80 million unique TCR sequences. Of the 398 genotyped donors, approximately 81% were placed in the genetic ancestry cluster associated with self-reported Caucasian donors. The study was designed to test whether signatures of past pathogen exposure could be identified by cataloging public T cell receptors. Using immunosequencing, the study profiled T cell repertoires from fewer than 700 subjects and related those repertoires to cytomegalovirus serostatus. Along with the approximately 700-subject first cohort, a separate validation cohort of more than 90 different subjects was used. The study combined high-throughput TCR immunosequencing, statistical association of individual TCRs with disease status, and machine learning to predict cytomegalovirus infection status. A later analysis re-examined previously published TCR beta repertoires from 600 to 700 donors and added high-resolution HLA genotyping to investigate patterns of TCR occurrence. In the later analysis, no new phenotypic data were used to find candidate immune exposures; instead, reliance was placed on TCR beta sequences and their occurrence across donors. An earlier analysis of 500 to 650 of the donors applied high-throughput TCR beta sequencing to assess whether each TCR beta V gene segment acted as functional or pseudogenic. Donor age, sex, ethnicity and CMV serostatus were compiled together with the repertoire data. A later genetic analysis took genome-wide SNP genotypes for about 55% of the roughly 700 donors and used that subset as a discovery cohort. All discovery cohort repertoires had been generated on a single sequencing platform. HLA typing included class I and class II loci at four-digit resolution. The number of donors typed differed by locus, with about 629-630 for A, B, C, DRB1 and DQB1, 522 for DQA1, approximately 570 for DPA1, and around 460 for DPB1. Roughly 5 DR-DQ haplotypes were handled as single units for association and clustering, since linkage in the cohort was strong. Among roughly 400 genotyped donors of the cohort, an average of around 220,000 unique TCR beta nucleotide sequences was sequenced per donor, of which about 18% were non-productive. Points the paper makes about the study in general: According to a later analysis, parvovirus B19, influenza, CMV and Epstein-Barr virus appeared linked to several top co-occurrence clusters. A later analysis associated 15,000 or so TCR beta sequences with specific HLA alleles at a false discovery rate of 0.05. The sequencing pipeline was judged likely to have produced a cluster of highly shared sequence variants as a technical artifact. In vitro tests confirmed that three of the cytomegalovirus-associated TCR beta chains recognize cytomegalovirus antigens. An association between a missense DCLRE1C variant and V-gene and J-gene trimming of TCR beta chains was found in a later genetic analysis and replicated in an independent cohort. In a later analysis, HLA-associated TCR beta chains were found to be more clonally expanded and to have lower generation probabilities than equally common non-associated chains. When HLA alleles, especially DR and DQ, strongly co-occurred, attributing TCR associations to individual alleles was difficult. Roughly uniform sequencing depth across donors was assumed in presence/absence analyses, although this assumption may not hold. Some IMGT-functional V segments, including TRBV6-2 and TRBV6-3, could not be distinguished by the 87-base-pair reads and were therefore excluded. Most CMV-associated TCR beta chains appeared to be HLA-restricted in a later analysis, and the HLA associations seemed to be driven largely by CMV exposure. Because some donors lacked HLA typing at each locus, the association tests relied only on the typed subset. In the study, roughly 160 TCR beta chains were listed as associated with cytomegalovirus. Because counts were too low, fewer than 20 rarely observed V segments, including chromosome 9 orphons, were excluded from the earlier analysis of around 640 of the donors. A later analysis found that TCR association rates varied across HLA loci, with DRB1 alleles showing the most associated TCRs and HLA-C alleles the fewest. The authors suggested that the approach could potentially be generalized to other disease states and immunological phenotypes. Correlated functional status among segregating V segments might be attributable to linkage disequilibrium, but an unknown experimental factor could not be ruled out. Compared with the roughly 700-donor mean, donors in an Asian-associated ancestry cluster had fewer N-insertions in productive TCRs, according to a later genetic analysis. The cohort was sequenced for TCR beta chains only, and without alpha or paired-chain data the features that could be detected were limited. Across donors, most TCR sequences were observed very rarely, whereas some public TCRs were present in many individuals. Immune exposure information for the cohort was limited to CMV serostatus. The classifier was reported to diagnose cytomegalovirus status with high specificity and sensitivity in both the original cohort and the validation cohort. An earlier analysis of 450 to 750 of the donors showed that most TCR beta V segments appeared in productive rearrangements either about 90% or about 30% of the time, which broadly matched IMGT annotations. A further reported finding was that TCR beta sequences accurately predicted the HLA-A and HLA-B alleles for most subjects in the first cohort.

V loses 1 base of germline sequence and J loses 4 bases, and the interval between the two ends is 9 bases. The CDR1 and CDR2 encoded by the germline V gene are SQVTM and ANQGSEA. The CDR3 runs 13 amino acids, cysteine and phenylalanine included. CDR3 DNA only is kept here, 39 bases in frame from base 1. Libraries were constructed by the immunoSEQ multiplex PCR assay. A mixture of 60 forward primers for TCR Vbeta segments and 13 reverse primers for TCR Jbeta segments was used in the multiplex PCR. A multiplex PCR assay on genomic DNA amplified the CDR3 region of rearranged TCR beta genes. On the Illumina HiSeq System, the amplified TCR beta libraries were sequenced as 87-base-pair reads. Under the source paper's analysis protocol: A later analysis tallied roughly 80 million unique TCR beta chains across the approximately 670 repertoires, and 10 million to 11 million of those chains were shared by two or more donors. Raw reads were error-corrected and collapsed into unique sequences with a nearest-neighbor algorithm that merged closely related sequences to remove PCR and sequencing errors. V, D and J gene segments were assigned by aligning CDR3 sequences to IMGT reference sequences. For a sequence to be retained, a match of at least six nucleotides was required to both a V gene segment and a J gene segment. A rearrangement counted as productive if the CDR3 had no stop codons and remained in frame with V and J, and every other rearrangement counted as non-productive. CDR3 was defined according to IMGT convention as the region running from the second conserved V-encoded cysteine to the conserved J-encoded phenylalanine. Sequences without an unambiguous match to a single V gene segment were excluded from the earlier analysis of approximately 560 of the donors. In an earlier analysis of roughly 500 of the donors, V segments were called functional above 56.7% productive rearrangements and were called segregating when the between-donor standard deviation exceeded 5%. A statistical classification framework was developed to diagnose cytomegalovirus status using the catalog of TCR beta chain sequences. A later analysis assigned V and J genes by comparing TCR nucleotide sequences with IMGT/GENE-DB human TR gene sequences. The TCRdist pipeline was used in a later analysis to assign CDR3 sequences and most-parsimonious VDJ recombination scenarios. In a later analysis, every TCR beta chain was defined by the combination of its CDR3 amino acid sequence and its V-gene family, and reads without a unique V-gene family were dropped. To address suspected cross-contamination and a sequencing artifact, a later analysis removed 592 highly shared, low-generation-probability nucleotide sequences. For each public chain, a later analysis derived a clonal expansion index from normalized ranks of inferred template counts within each repertoire. In a later analysis, generation probabilities were computed with a VDJ recombination model fitted to out-of-frame rearrangements, and the resulting probabilities were checked against IGoR. In a later analysis, TCR-TCR, TCR-HLA and TCR-CMV co-occurrence was scored with hypergeometric tests, and a repertoire-size bias correction was applied to TCR pairs. A later analysis estimated false discovery rates by permuting HLA or CMV assignments 20 times. In a later analysis, co-occurring TCRs were grouped with DBSCAN, and TCRdist sequence similarity was added when clustering was performed within HLA-allele-positive subsets. Co-occurrence clustering excluded repertoires with fewer than 30,000 or more than 120,000 public chains, plus five with anomalous nucleotide sharing. TCRdb stores this immuneACCESS table with in-frame sequences only. Part of the clones is absent; in the studies checked, under half of the shortfall reflects unresolved V genes, and no reason is known for the rest. D and trimming were read from the DNA, whereas the V and J calls and clone size are those reported in that table. The sample has around 140,000 clones on record, 76% of them singletons. The ten biggest clones cover 1.8% of the sample.

Details on this clone: Its antigen target is currently unknown. The input lacks base qualities; no much larger clone sits a single base away.

The cohort was made up of roughly 670 healthy bone marrow donors. At the time of sampling, all cohort members were nominally healthy, though unrecorded immune exposures were likely present. The donor tested CMV seropositive and was one of the 289 seropositive cohort members. A peripheral blood sample was provided by each donor, and peripheral blood mononuclear cells were used for TCR beta sequencing. Genomic DNA extraction from the blood cell samples was performed with the Qiagen DNeasy Blood Extraction Kit. The specimen sequenced was PBMCs. The chain joins TRBV29-1 to TRBJ2-3; perhaps TRBD2 is the D gene, with 6 bases matching. The receptor was isolated from a female donor in good health and CMV-seropositive. CDR3 protein: CSVEGTTSDTQYF. The DNA sequence is TGCAGCGTTGAAGGGACTACCTCAGATACGCAGTATTTT.